This T cell receptor (beta chain) originates from a study of shared clonotypes between healthy human individuals. Per the germline V gene, CDR1 is MDHEN and CDR2 is SYDVKM. The CDR3 covers 15 residues. The junction had 10 bases not matched to a gene; V was cut back by 4 bases and J by 7 bases. This was a deep-level run. Here immunoSEQ multiplex PCR was the method, and the copy in TCRdb shows in-frame clones only, minus some. Here the sample spans 2 million to 2.5 million clones, more than 85% being singletons. Donors included only healthy HIV-negative adults lacking recent acute infections or vaccinations.

Sequenced material: naive CD4+ T cells from PBMCs. As for subset: CD45RA+ positively selected. This sequence originates from a man between 18 and 29 years old in good health. Some clones in this sample may be carry-over from other donors' samples. The chain employs TRBV28 and TRBJ1-5; 7 bases match TRBD1. In DNA, the CDR3 is TGTGCCAGCAGTTCAAGACAGGGTGGGAAGCAGCCCCAGCATTTT. The encoded protein is CASSSRQGGKQPQHF. The complete variable domain, with remaining parts taken from reference TRBV28 and TRBJ1-5, reads DVKVTQSSRYLVKRTGEKVFLECVQDMDHENMFWYRQDPGLGLRLIYFSYDVKMKEKGDIPEGYSVSREKKERFSLILESASTNQTSMYLCASSSRQGGKQPQHFGDGTRLSIL.